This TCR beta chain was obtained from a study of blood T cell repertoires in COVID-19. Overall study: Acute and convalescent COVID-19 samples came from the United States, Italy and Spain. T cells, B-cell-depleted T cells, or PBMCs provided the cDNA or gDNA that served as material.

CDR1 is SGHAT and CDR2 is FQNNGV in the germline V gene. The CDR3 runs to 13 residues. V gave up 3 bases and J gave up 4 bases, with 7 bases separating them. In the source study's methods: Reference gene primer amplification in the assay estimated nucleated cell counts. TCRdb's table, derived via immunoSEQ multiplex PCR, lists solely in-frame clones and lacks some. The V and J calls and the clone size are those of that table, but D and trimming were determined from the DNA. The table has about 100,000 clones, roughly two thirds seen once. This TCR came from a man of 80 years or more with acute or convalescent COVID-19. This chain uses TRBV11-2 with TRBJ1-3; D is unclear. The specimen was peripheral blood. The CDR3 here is CASSFIEGNTIYF. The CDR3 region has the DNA TGTGCCAGCAGCTTCATTGAGGGAAACACCATATATTTT.